The rows below give T cell receptor beta chains drawn from one sample of a study of Graves' ophthalmopathy and Graves' hyperthyroidism. TCRdb reanalysed the multiplex PCR reads using MiXCR and keeps one entry per CDR3 protein. The table shows a few hundred thousand distinct CDR3 sequences, with 15% occurring only once. The sequenced sample was peripheral blood. These receptors all come from a woman aged 18 to 35 with stable Graves' hyperthyroidism. Each CDR3 is given with its conserved first and last residue. Each record gives: V gene, CDR3 protein.

V gene: TRBV28; CDR3 protein: CASSSMTEFAYEQYF
V gene: TRBV5-4; CDR3 protein: CASSLEGLAGRAGELFF
V gene: TRBV19; CDR3 protein: CASSITGGSNTEAFF
V gene: TRBV29-1; CDR3 protein: CSVGKGNTEAFF
V gene: TRBV6-5; CDR3 protein: CASSYSGTTGELFF
V gene: TRBV11-1; CDR3 protein: CASSSTRGTSYYQETQYF
V gene: TRBV7-8; CDR3 protein: CASNQDLVGGPETQYF
V gene: TRBV3-1; CDR3 protein: CASSQLTGHTEAFF
V gene: TRBV9; CDR3 protein: CASSVGTVPVGGEAFF
V gene: TRBV10-3; CDR3 protein: CAITDRGQGNTIYF
V gene: TRBV12-5; CDR3 protein: CASGLDGRRYTF
V gene: TRBV7-2; CDR3 protein: CASSLQVPLFQETQYF
V gene: TRBV6-1; CDR3 protein: CASSGRRANTEAFF
V gene: TRBV25-1; CDR3 protein: CASSDEAGVGELFF
V gene: TRBV5-8; CDR3 protein: CASRRLGQGDSPLHF
V gene: TRBV7-2; CDR3 protein: CASSLKGRAAFF
V gene: TRBV6-1; CDR3 protein: CASSDNLNTEAFF
V gene: TRBV6-5; CDR3 protein: CASSYGASGGAGQETQYF
V gene: TRBV6-2/TRBV6-3; CDR3 protein: CASRPDRVLSYEQYF
V gene: TRBV27; CDR3 protein: CASSFRTGELFF
V gene: TRBV6-5; CDR3 protein: CASSYQGMVNTEAFF
V gene: TRBV19; CDR3 protein: CASSIGGQRSSYNSPLHF
V gene: TRBV18; CDR3 protein: CASSPKTGGEAFF
V gene: TRBV12-3/TRBV12-4; CDR3 protein: CASSSTSGANVLTF
V gene: TRBV7-2; CDR3 protein: CASSVSGTGGYGYTF
V gene: TRBV12-2; CDR3 protein: CASRLGTVKNIQYF
V gene: TRBV12-3/TRBV12-4; CDR3 protein: CASSPDGRETQYF
V gene: TRBV11-2; CDR3 protein: CASSTYRDRGLCEAFF
V gene: TRBV6-1; CDR3 protein: CASSDFRTSEETQYF
V gene: TRBV6-1; CDR3 protein: CASSEAKGSGANVLTF
V gene: TRBV9; CDR3 protein: CASSPSVNQPQHF
V gene: TRBV28; CDR3 protein: CASSFSRIGNTIYF
V gene: TRBV20-1; CDR3 protein: CSARDRLEGAYTF